Following are 4 T cell receptor beta chains from one sample sequenced in a study of blood T cell repertoires in COVID-19. Measured with immunoSEQ multiplex PCR; TCRdb has only the in-frame clones, and not every one. This table holds approximately 400,000 clones, 89% found once. Sample: peripheral blood. These receptors all stem from a man aged 35-49 years with acute or convalescent COVID-19.

The chain recombines TRBV5-4 with TRBJ2-7; the D gene is possibly TRBD2 (6 bases). Trimming pared 6 bases from V and 5 bases from J, leaving 15 bases between. Germline V gene data show CDR1 as SGHNT and CDR2 as YYREEE (reference sequence). CDR3 size: 13 residues. CDR3 DNA sequence: TGTGCCAGCACCGTGGCGGGGAAAGACGAGCAGTACTTC. The encoded protein is CASTVAGKDEQYF.

V is TRBV7-9 and J is TRBJ1-6; D not resolved. This CDR3 region has 16 residues. Germline values: CDR1 SEHNR, CDR2 FQNEAQ (reference sequence). V lost 1 base to trimming and J lost 0 bases, with 7 bases between them. As DNA, the CDR3 is TGTGCCAGCAGCTTAGAAGCCCGCTCCTATAATTCACCCCTCCACTTT. Residues: CASSLEARSYNSPLHF.

The rearrangement joins TRBV5-1 to TRBJ1-1; possible D gene TRBD1, 6 bases. The V end was cut by 0 bases, the J end by 1 base, with 13 bases between. The CDR3 runs 16 residues. Germline V gene sequence: CDR1 SGHRS, CDR2 YFSETQ. The CDR3 protein is CASSLVVPQGNTEAFF. CDR3 nucleotide sequence: TGCGCCAGCAGCTTGGTGGTGCCACAGGGGAACACTGAAGCTTTCTTT.

The rearrangement links TRBV20-1 to TRBJ1-6; 8 bases map to TRBD1. The CDR3 consists of 15 residues. Germline V gene data show CDR1 as DFQATT and CDR2 as SNEGSKA (reference sequence). V lost 3 bases to trimming and J lost 10 bases; unmatched junction nucleotides: 11. CDR3 protein: CSASLSGQGSSPLHF. The CDR3 nucleotides read TGCAGTGCTAGTCTCTCCGGACAGGGTTCCTCACCCCTCCACTTT.